This T cell receptor (beta chain) originates from a study of breast tumors, draining lymph nodes, adjacent tissues. TCRdb processed the multiplex PCR reads anew with MiXCR; each CDR3 protein has one entry. Counted here are about 21,000 distinct CDR3 sequences, approximately 51% occurring once; the ten biggest clones make up about 8.2%. The CDR3 sequence is 13 residues long. Germline V gene lookup returns CDR1 PRHDT and CDR2 FYEKMQ (reference sequence). Worth noting for this clonotype: One end of the junction fails to match germline, which may point to a read error.

The sequencing sample was made of breast tumor tissue. The V call is TRBV13, the J call TRBJ2-2; D gene unclear. This receptor was obtained from a female donor with breast cancer. Some clones in this sample may be carry-over from other donors' samples. The CDR3 protein is CASSQDRSRELFF. The CDR3 DNA reads as TGTGCTAGCAGCCAAGATAGGAGCCGGGAGCTGTTTTTT.